This entry features one T cell receptor (beta chain) sequence. The sample belongs to a study of T cell repertoires in cytomegalovirus infection. In TCRdb, the reads were re-called with MiXCR into one record per CDR3 protein. The data hold over 300,000 distinct CDR3 sequences, with about a sixth observed a single time. Trimming pared 0 bases from V and 0 bases from J, leaving 9 bases between. This CDR3 has 15 amino acids. Germline lookup yields CDR1 DFQATT and CDR2 SNEGSKA (reference sequence). This sequence originates from a human donor in good health (CMV status not recorded). Some clones in this sample may be carry-over from other donors' samples. The chain couples TRBV20-1 to TRBJ1-3; D is uncertain. The material sequenced was PBMCs. CDR3 sequence: CSAREGRNSGNTIYF. CDR3 DNA sequence: TGCAGTGCTAGAGAGGGCAGGAACTCTGGAAACACCATATATTTT.